Below, 9 T cell receptor beta chains from the same sample are listed, as sequenced in a study of blood T cell repertoires in COVID-19. Using immunoSEQ multiplex PCR, the repertoire was profiled, and TCRdb retains in-frame clones only, with some absent. The repertoire consists of approximately 300,000 clones, with around 83% occurring once and the leading ten covering about 1.2%. The sample consisted of peripheral blood. These receptors all come from a woman aged 45-60 years with acute or convalescent COVID-19.

The J gene is TRBJ1-2, the V gene TRBV9; D perhaps matches TRBD1 (6 bases). Trimming took 3 bases from V and 2 from J, leaving 8 bases between them. Germline V gives CDR1 SGDLS, CDR2 YYNGEE. This CDR3 has 13 residues. CDR3 sequence reads: CASSAGTNYGYTF. The CDR3 DNA reads TGTGCCAGCAGCGCCGGGACAAACTATGGCTACACCTTC.

The J gene is TRBJ2-5, the V gene TRBV4-1, with 13 nucleotides matching TRBD2. The germline CDR1 and CDR2 sequences are MGHRA and YSYEKL. V gave up 3 bases and J gave up 8 bases; unmatched junction bases: 6. This CDR3 is 15 amino acids long. CDR3 coding DNA: TGCGCCAGCAGCCAGTCCGGACTAGCGGGAGTTACCCAGTACTTC. Its protein is CASSQSGLAGVTQYF.

This clone was found once. The chain carries TRBV7-2 and TRBJ1-1, with a possible D match to TRBD1 (5 bases). V lost 7 bases, J lost 4 bases, and 19 bases lay in between. The CDR3 spans 15 residues. Germline V lookup: CDR1 SGHTA, CDR2 FQGNSA. As DNA, the CDR3 is TGTGCCAGCAAGATATCAGGGACTGGGGGCACTGAAGCTTTCTTT. This encodes CASKISGTGGTEAFF.

V usage is TRBV7-2 and J usage is TRBJ1-1; TRBD1 matches 7 bases. CDR3 size: 16 residues. The J segment lost 3 bases and the V segment lost 2 bases, leaving 9 bases of the junction unmatched. Looked up from germline, CDR1 is SGHTA and CDR2 is FQGNSA. This CDR3 reads CASSLTRQGGDTEAFF. The CDR3 region has the DNA TGTGCCAGCAGCTTAACCCGACAGGGTGGAGACACTGAAGCTTTCTTT.

The chain employs TRBV6-1 and TRBJ1-5, with D possibly matching TRBD1 (5 bases). This CDR3 contains 15 residues. CDR1 and CDR2 (germline): MNHNS, SASEGT. V was pared by 2 bases and J by 3 bases, with 11 bases between. The CDR3 DNA is TGTGCCAGCAGTGAATCTTTAGGGGCCAATCAGCCCCAGCATTTT. The encoded protein is CASSESLGANQPQHF.

About this clone itself: Other DNA variants within this sample encode the same CDR3. This sequence joins TRBV18 and TRBJ1-1; possibly TRBD1 for D (5 bases). The CDR3 loop spans 13 amino acids. Looked up from germline, CDR1 is KGHSH and CDR2 is LQKENI. Trimming took 6 bases from V and 7 from J, leaving 15 bases between them. CDR3 DNA: TGTGCCAGCTCGCCGAGGACGGGGGGTGAAGCTTTCTTT. This sequence encodes CASSPRTGGEAFF.

The J gene is TRBJ1-1, the V gene TRBV7-2; D gene uncertain. V lost 2 bases, J lost 0 bases, and 7 bases lay in between. The CDR3 totals 14 residues. The V gene's germline CDR1 is SGHTA and CDR2 FQGNSA. CDR3 DNA: TGTGCCAGCAGCTTAAATCGCGTGAACACTGAAGCTTTCTTT. It encodes CASSLNRVNTEAFF.

The chain links TRBV15 to TRBJ1-3; D unresolved. The germline V gene has CDR1 LNHNV and CDR2 YYDKDF (reference sequence). V dropped 1 base and J dropped 2 bases, with 12 bases sitting between them. The CDR3 contains 16 residues. This CDR3 reads CATSRVYAGTGNTIYF. Here the CDR3 DNA reads TGTGCCACCAGCAGAGTTTACGCAGGTACTGGAAACACCATATATTTT.

This chain connects TRBV12-3 or TRBV12-4 to TRBJ1-2; D uncertain. Between the trimmed V and J ends, which lost 1 base and 4 bases, there was a span of 7 bases. This CDR3 has 13 amino acids. The chain's CDR3 is CASSLGQFYGYTF. CDR3 nucleotides: TGTGCCAGCAGTTTAGGTCAGTTCTATGGCTACACCTTC.